This T cell receptor (beta chain) was retrieved from a study of blood T cell repertoires in COVID-19. Data came from immunoSEQ multiplex PCR; TCRdb stores just in-frame clones and leaves some out. The sample consists of around 50,000 clones, 60% to 80% of them appearing once. This CDR3 has 14 residues. The V gene's germline CDR1 is MNHEY and CDR2 SMNVEV (reference sequence). Between the trimmed V and J ends, which lost 6 bases and 8 bases, there was a span of 14 bases. The receptor's source is a woman aged 45-60 years with acute COVID-19. V is TRBV27 and J is TRBJ1-6; possible D gene TRBD1, 5 bases. The sequenced sample was PBMCs or T cells enriched from blood (not recorded which). In DNA form, the CDR3 reads TGTGCCAGCAGAACCAGGGCGATGGATTCACCCCTCCACTTT. Amino acids: CASRTRAMDSPLHF.